Below are 3 T cell receptor beta chains sequenced from a single sample in a study of T cells in Graves' hyperthyroidism and ophthalmopathy. The CDR3 regions of TCR beta were amplified from RNA transcripts. Using the HTBI primer set, a first-round RT-PCR was run on the TCR CDR3. TCRdb called the multiplex PCR reads again in MiXCR, with one record for every CDR3 protein. The data contain about 180,000 distinct CDR3 sequences, about 17% of them singletons. The sequenced sample was blood. The receptor source for this set is a woman aged 45-59 years with Graves' hyperthyroidism.

This clonotype has a count of ten or more. This chain uses TRBV7-2 with TRBJ1-1; perhaps TRBD1 as D (5 bases). CDR3 length equals 14 residues. Germline V CDR1 and CDR2: SGHTA, FQGNSA. The V end lost 4 bases, the J end lost 5 bases, and 14 bases lay between the germline ends. The CDR3 is CASSSIGGRTEAFF. CDR3 DNA: TGTGCCAGCAGCTCGATCGGGGGGAGGACTGAAGCTTTCTTT.

This clonotype has only a few counts. The chain has TRBV3-1 and TRBJ2-3; tentatively, D is TRBD2 (5 bases). V was cut by 1 base and J by 4 bases, with 12 bases left in between. The CDR3 is made up of 15 amino acids. CDR1 is LGHDT and CDR2 is YNNKEL in the germline V gene (reference sequence). CDR3 DNA sequence: TGTGCCAGCAGCCAAGTGGGTGGAGGCGCAGATACGCAGTATTTT. Translating it yields CASSQVGGGADTQYF.

This clonotype was detected many times. This sequence joins TRBV20-1 and TRBJ2-3, with unresolved D. This CDR3 region has 14 residues. Trimming left V 0 bases short and J 2 bases short, with 9 bases between. The germline CDR1 and CDR2 sequences are DFQATT and SNEGSKA (reference sequence). CDR3 in amino acids: CSARDLSYTDTQYF. CDR3 sequence (DNA): TGCAGTGCTAGAGACTTATCGTACACAGATACGCAGTATTTT.